This entry lists 25 T cell receptor beta chains sequenced from one sample in a study of response to subunit inactivated influenza vaccine. TCRdb analysed the RT-PCR reads with MiXCR anew, one entry per CDR3 protein. The sample carries fewer than 600,000 distinct CDR3 sequences, 6.5% to 8% recorded once. The material was PBMCs from blood, obtained less than 30 months after vaccination. These TCRs come from a man between 50 and 75 years old who received an inactivated influenza vaccine.

V gene TRBV28 combines with J gene TRBJ1-5; a possible D gene is TRBD1 (6 bases). CDR3 length: 15 residues. V lost 5 bases, J lost 2 bases, and 13 bases lay in between. Germline V gives CDR1 MDHEN, CDR2 SYDVKM. The CDR3 bases are TGTGCCAGCAGTCCAGGACAGATTCGCAATCAGCCCCAGCATTTT. This codes for CASSPGQIRNQPQHF.

A few counts support this clonotype. V usage is TRBV4-3 and J usage is TRBJ2-1, with 8 bases aligning to TRBD2. Germline CDR1 LGHNA, CDR2 YSLEER. The CDR3 has 16 residues. V was clipped by 5 bases and J by 1 base; unmatched bases: 7. CDR3 protein: CASSFRAGVSYNEQFF. CDR3 sequence (DNA): TGCGCCAGCAGCTTCAGAGCGGGAGTTTCCTACAATGAGCAGTTCTTC.

In this sample, this clonotype turned up many times. The CDR3 DNA follows: TGTGCCAGCAGCCTACAGGGACTAGCGGGAGTCAATGAGCAGTTCTTC. Amino acids: CASSLQGLAGVNEQFF. The chain joins TRBV7-2 to TRBJ2-1; TRBD2 aligns across 14 bases. J was trimmed by 6 bases and V by 5 bases; bases with no gene match: 6. Germline V gene lookup returns CDR1 SGHTA and CDR2 FQGNSA. The CDR3 runs 16 residues.

This clonotype was detected ten times or more. The J gene is TRBJ1-2, the V gene TRBV6-5; D gene ambiguous. The CDR3 has 14 amino acids. Between the trimmed V and J ends, which lost 0 bases and 7 bases, there was a span of 12 bases. Germline CDR1 MNHEY, CDR2 SVGAGI. In DNA form, the CDR3 reads TGTGCCAGCAGTTACTCGTTGGGGTCCGGTGGCTACACCTTC. It is translated as CASSYSLGSGGYTF.

This clonotype was seen repeatedly, ten times or more. The chain links TRBV12-3 or TRBV12-4 to TRBJ2-2, with unresolved D. The CDR3 has 14 amino acids. V was clipped by 6 bases and J by 3 bases, with 11 bases between them. Here the CDR3 reads CASSQWSDTGELFF. In DNA, the CDR3 is TGTGCCAGCAGCCAGTGGTCGGACACCGGGGAGCTGTTTTTT.

This clonotype was observed many times. The genes are TRBV12-3 or TRBV12-4 and TRBJ2-1; D not certain. CDR3 length: 10 amino acids. Trimming removed 4 bases from V and 7 bases from J, with 2 bases in between. The CDR3 sequence is CASSWNEQFF. The CDR3 DNA is TGTGCCAGCAGTTGGAATGAGCAGTTCTTC.

This clonotype has only a few counts. The V gene is TRBV20-1, the J gene TRBJ1-1; TRBD1 matches 7 bases. The CDR3 runs 17 residues. Germline loops: CDR1 DFQATT, CDR2 SNEGSKA (reference sequence). The trim removed 5 bases at V and 4 bases at J, leaving 19 bases unmatched. The DNA for the CDR3 is TGCAGTGCTCCCACGAACAAGGGGGCAAGAATGGCCACTGAAGCTTTCTTT. Translating gives CSAPTNKGARMATEAFF.

This clonotype was counted many times. This chain joins TRBV6-1 and TRBJ2-2; 9 bases align to TRBD1. Germline lookup yields CDR1 MNHNS and CDR2 SASEGT. This CDR3 region has 16 residues. The V segment lost 6 bases and the J segment 5 bases; nucleotides outside the gene matches: 10. The CDR3 nucleotides are TGTGCCAGCAGAGCATTGGGACAGGGAGGAACCGGGGAGCTGTTTTTT. The encoded protein is CASRALGQGGTGELFF.

This chain links TRBV6-8 with TRBJ2-5; a possible D gene is TRBD2 (5 bases). The CDR3 contains 14 residues. Germline assignment: CDR1 MNHGY and CDR2 SAAAGT. V lost 4 bases and J lost 4, with 13 bases in between. The CDR3 nucleotides are TGTGCCAGCAGTTTGGTCCTTCGGGGAGAGACCCAGTACTTC. It is translated as CASSLVLRGETQYF.

The chain carries TRBV5-1 and TRBJ1-4; D gene ambiguous. Per the germline V gene, CDR1 is SGHRS and CDR2 is YFSETQ. This CDR3 region has 15 residues. The V end was cut by 1 base, the J end by 2 bases, with 9 bases between. CDR3 DNA sequence: TGCGCCAGCAGCTTGAGCGGTGGGACTAATGAAAAACTGTTTTTT. Translated, it gives CASSLSGGTNEKLFF.

Only a few counts were recorded for this clonotype. V usage is TRBV5-1 and J usage is TRBJ1-1; D call uncertain. The V gene lost 1 base and the J gene lost 0 bases, with 13 bases spanning the gap. This CDR3 is built from 16 residues. Germline CDR1 and CDR2: SGHRS and YFSETQ. The CDR3 protein is CASSLLGVTMNTEAFF. CDR3 DNA sequence: TGCGCCAGCAGCTTGTTGGGAGTCACAATGAACACTGAAGCTTTCTTT.

This clonotype was seen only a few times. The chain has TRBV23-1 and TRBJ2-1; D possibly corresponds to TRBD2 (6 bases). TRBV23-1 is an ORF, with its function uncertain. Trimming stripped 10 bases from V and 7 bases from J, with 11 bases between. The CDR3 spans 11 residues. The CDR3 reads CAITGGNEQFF. CDR3 nucleotides: TGCGCCATCACTGGGGGGAATGAGCAGTTCTTC.

This clonotype showed up just a few times. Mismatch with germline at one junction end may stem from a read error. The genes are TRBV4-1 and TRBJ1-4, with TRBD1 matching 10 bases. The CDR3 has 16 residues. CDR1 and CDR2 from the germline V gene are MGHRA and YSYEKL. The DNA of the CDR3 is TGCGCCAGCAGCCAGCAGGCCGGGACAGGGGATATTAATTCCCATTTT. Its translation: CASSQQAGTGDINSHF.

There are a few counts of this clonotype. This CDR3 reads CSARKRGGAYEQYF. CDR3 bases: TGCAGTGCTAGAAAGCGCGGGGGGGCCTACGAGCAGTACTTC. This chain uses TRBV20-1 with TRBJ2-7; 9 bases fit TRBD2. Germline loops: CDR1 DFQATT, CDR2 SNEGSKA (reference sequence). There are 14 residues in the CDR3. The junction had 4 bases not matched to a gene; V was cut back by 2 bases and J by 2 bases.

Many counts were recorded for this clonotype. The chain couples TRBV20-1 to TRBJ2-5; no definite D call. The V gene lost 3 bases and the J gene lost 3 bases, with 8 bases spanning the gap. Germline V gives CDR1 DFQATT, CDR2 SNEGSKA (reference sequence). The CDR3 length is 12 residues. CDR3 in DNA: TGCAGTGCTAGCAGGTGGGAAGAGACCCAGTACTTC. Translating gives CSASRWEETQYF.

There are a few counts of this clonotype. The chain links TRBV15 to TRBJ2-5, with D perhaps matching TRBD1 (5 bases). Germline V gene data show CDR1 as LNHNV and CDR2 as YYDKDF (reference sequence). This CDR3 is 16 amino acids long. V was trimmed by 1 base and J by 2 bases, leaving 14 bases between them. CDR3 residues: CATSRGTLFPQETQYF. The DNA of the CDR3 is TGTGCCACCAGCAGAGGGACACTCTTTCCGCAAGAGACCCAGTACTTC.

This clonotype showed up many times. The chain's CDR3 is CASSLWERGKYNEQFF. In nucleotides, the CDR3 is TGTGCCAGCAGTTTATGGGAACGGGGAAAATACAATGAGCAGTTCTTC. The J gene is TRBJ2-1, the V gene TRBV28; weak D call: TRBD2 (5 bases). V lost 0 bases and J 4 bases, leaving 13 bases between the germline ends. This CDR3 is 16 amino acids long. Germline CDR1 is MDHEN and CDR2 is SYDVKM. Based on the CDR3 plus reference TRBV28 and TRBJ2-1, the full variable domain is DVKVTQSSRYLVKRTGEKVFLECVQDMDHENMFWYRQDPGLGLRLIYFSYDVKMKEKGDIPEGYSVSREKKERFSLILESASTNQTSMYLCASSLWERGKYNEQFFGPGTRLTVL.

The V gene is TRBV29-1, the J gene TRBJ2-5; D tentatively fits TRBD1 or TRBD2 (5 bases each). The CDR3 is 16 amino acids. CDR1 is SQVTM and CDR2 is ANQGSEA in the germline V gene. Trimming took 0 bases from V and 4 from J, leaving 18 bases between them. CDR3 coding DNA: TGCAGCGTTGAAGAGCCCCGAGAGGGGTGGGTAGAGACCCAGTACTTC. It encodes CSVEEPREGWVETQYF.

This clonotype turned up a few times. V is TRBV6-5 and J is TRBJ2-3, with TRBD1 identical over 8 bases. CDR3 length: 17 amino acids. Trimming removed 4 bases from V and 3 bases from J; junction bases left unmatched: 12. Germline V lookup: CDR1 MNHEY, CDR2 SVGAGI. The CDR3 protein is CASSSPAGRGRTDTQYF. CDR3 nucleotides: TGTGCCAGCAGTTCGCCGGCTGGCAGGGGGCGTACAGATACGCAGTATTTT.

This chain links TRBV7-3 with TRBJ2-3; D is perhaps TRBD2 (6 bases). The CDR3 consists of 17 residues. The V and J ends lost 3 bases and 2 bases respectively, with 18 bases between them. Germline V gene sequence: CDR1 SGHTA, CDR2 FQGTGA. The CDR3 DNA follows: TGTGCCAGCAGCTTGGCCCGACAGTGGGGGGTCACAGATACGCAGTATTTT. Amino acids: CASSLARQWGVTDTQYF. Complete variable domain (other parts from reference TRBV7-3 and TRBJ2-3): GAGVSQTPSNKVTEKGKYVELRCDPISGHTALYWYRQSLGQGPEFLIYFQGTGAADDSGLPNDRFFAVRPEGSVSTLKIQRTERGDSAVYLCASSLARQWGVTDTQYFGPGTRLTVL.

This clonotype was recorded a few times. Here the CDR3 reads CATSRDLNGGLLTQYF. CDR3 coding DNA: TGTGCCACCAGCAGAGATCTCAACGGGGGGCTATTGACCCAGTACTTC. This rearrangement joins TRBV15 to TRBJ2-5; a possible D gene is TRBD2 (7 bases). Germline loops: CDR1 LNHNV, CDR2 YYDKDF (reference sequence). Trimming pared 0 bases from V and 7 bases from J, leaving 18 bases between. The CDR3 loop spans 16 amino acids.

This clonotype was found many times. The junction departs from germline at one end; a sequencing error may be responsible. The rearrangement links TRBV4-2 to TRBJ1-1, with D uncertain. Germline lookup yields CDR1 LGHNA and CDR2 YNFKEQ. There are 13 residues in the CDR3. Here the CDR3 reads CASSQEANTEAFF. The CDR3 region has the DNA TGTGCCAGCAGTCAAGAGGCGAACACTGAAGCTTTCTTT.

CDR3 in amino acids: CASSLASHGYTF. As DNA, the CDR3 is TGTGCCAGCAGCTTAGCGAGCCATGGCTACACCTTC. The V and J genes are TRBV7-8 and TRBJ1-2, with unresolved D. Germline V gene sequence: CDR1 SGHVS, CDR2 FQNEAQ. V was cut by 0 bases and J by 6 bases, with 5 bases left in between. The CDR3 sequence is 12 residues long.

In this sample, this clonotype turned up a few times. The chain uses TRBV28 and TRBJ1-6, with D hard to call. This CDR3 has 13 residues. V shed 6 bases and J shed 15 bases, with 18 bases lying between them. Germline V lookup: CDR1 MDHEN, CDR2 SYDVKM. This CDR3 reads CASRDPRAVDLHF. The CDR3 nucleotides read TGTGCCAGCAGGGACCCCCGCGCAGTAGACCTCCACTTT.

J is TRBJ2-7 and V is TRBV28; D call uncertain. There are 13 residues in the CDR3. V was shortened by 3 bases and J by 7 bases, with 13 bases between the two germline ends. Germline loops: CDR1 MDHEN, CDR2 SYDVKM. This chain's CDR3 is CASSFVNVLEQYF. CDR3 nucleotides: TGTGCCAGCAGTTTTGTCAACGTATTAGAGCAGTACTTC.